These 2 T cell receptor beta chains came from one sample sequenced in a study of brain T cells in children with intractable seizures. Produced via immunoSEQ multiplex PCR; TCRdb's table is partial and in-frame only. The profile shows a few hundred thousand clones, over 90% of them singletons. As for time point: blood from clinic visit 5 months post-surgery; TSC patient then seizure free. Sequencing used peripheral blood, obtained around 5 months after surgery. The origin of the receptors is a boy younger than two with tuberous sclerosis and intractable seizures.

V is TRBV10-2 and J is TRBJ2-7; either TRBD1 or TRBD2 may fit D (5 bases each). The V gene's germline CDR1 is WSHSY and CDR2 SAAADI. Trimming cost V 7 bases and J 0 bases, with 16 bases left between them. The CDR3 is made up of 15 amino acids. The CDR3: CASNPFEGSSYEQYF. The CDR3 region has the DNA TGCGCCAGCAACCCTTTTGAGGGGAGCTCCTACGAGCAGTACTTC.

The V and J genes are TRBV24-1 and TRBJ2-7; a possible D gene is TRBD1 (6 bases). This CDR3 has 14 amino acids. CDR1 KGHDR and CDR2 SFDVKD come from the germline V gene. V lost 2 bases and J lost 2, with 9 bases in between. In DNA, the CDR3 is TGTGCCACCAGTGATTCAGGGGCTGCCTACGAGCAGTACTTC. This encodes CATSDSGAAYEQYF.